This T cell receptor beta chain was recorded in a study of Graves' ophthalmopathy and Graves' hyperthyroidism. Study observations and caveats: Researchers report that a 13-signature model separated ophthalmopathy from stable hyperthyroidism, posting around 86% sensitivity and approximately 81% specificity.

Notes on this clonotype: Its specificity is unknown.

RNA transcripts were the template, and TCR beta CDR3 regions were amplified from them. RT-PCR in the first round used HTBI primers; a second-round multiplex PCR followed. TCRdb fed the multiplex PCR reads into MiXCR, producing one record per CDR3 protein. The top ten clones hold roughly 10% of a sample with around 1,000,000 distinct CDR3 sequences, 36% of them seen once. CDR3 length: 12 residues. V dropped 6 bases and J dropped 6; count of bases not matched to a gene: 8. Germline V gene data show CDR1 as DFQATT and CDR2 as SNEGSKA (reference sequence). Only newly diagnosed hyperthyroidism patients aged 18 to 65, with under 2 months' duration, were enrolled. Other autoimmune diseases, uncontrolled infections, pregnancy and lactation each led to patient exclusion.

The clonotype comes from an adult man with Graves' hyperthyroidism. The V and J genes are TRBV20-1 and TRBJ2-7; 7 positions agree with TRBD1. Sequencing input: peripheral blood or thyroid tissue (not recorded which). CDR3 protein: CSAGRQGGEQYF. CDR3 DNA sequence: TGCAGTGCCGGTAGACAGGGCGGCGAGCAGTACTTC.